This T cell receptor beta chain is drawn from a study of blood T cell repertoires in COVID-19. At the level of the study: Collection of acute and convalescent COVID-19 samples took place in the United States, Italy and Spain. Sources were T cells, B-cell-depleted T cells, or PBMCs; the material itself was cDNA or gDNA.

Germline-derived CDR1 and CDR2 are SGDLS and YYNGEE. Trimming pared 3 bases from V and 0 bases from J, leaving 10 bases between. This CDR3 comprises 15 residues. In the source study's methods: Amplification of reference gene primers was used by the study to estimate nucleated cell counts. Clones were read by immunoSEQ multiplex PCR, and TCRdb kept only the in-frame ones, dropping some. That table furnishes V, J and clone size, whereas the DNA furnished D and trimming. This table holds about 130,000 clones, approximately 80% found once. Material for sequencing was peripheral blood. The chain employs TRBV9 and TRBJ2-1; D call uncertain. This clonotype was obtained from a middle-aged man with active or convalescent COVID-19. In DNA, the CDR3 is TGTGCCAGCAGCGCCTACTTGAGCTCCTACAATGAGCAGTTCTTC. Residues: CASSAYLSSYNEQFF. The full variable domain, in which reference TRBV9 and TRBJ2-1 provide the parts outside the CDR3, is DSGVTQTPKHLITATGQRVTLRCSPRSGDLSVYWYQQSLDQGLQFLIQYYNGEERAKGNILERFSAQQFPDLHSELNLSSLELGDSALYFCASSAYLSSYNEQFFGPGTRLTVL.